The clone carrying this T cell receptor (beta chain) was seen more than once but under ten times. Its target is unknown. The data originate from a study of beta chain features in type 1 diabetes. General study points: Amplification by PCR could prefer shorter templates, with the same effect in patients and controls.

The investigators reverse transcribed all of the isolated RNA, so they sequenced expressed TCRB transcripts. Sequencing used immunoSEQ multiplex PCR; TCRdb keeps in-frame clones, though not all of them. The sample holds under 200,000 clones, about 9.8% seen once. This CDR3 comprises 14 residues. Trimming stripped 3 bases from V and 1 base from J, with 10 bases between. Per the germline V gene, CDR1 is SGHRS and CDR2 is YFSETQ. The sample comprised central memory CD4+ T cells from blood. This TCR was recovered from a woman between 18 and 29 years old in good health. This chain joins TRBV5-1 and TRBJ1-1; a weak D match, TRBD1 (5 bases). This CDR3 reads CASSSAGRNTEAFF. DNA of the CDR3: TGCGCCAGCAGCTCCGCAGGGCGGAACACTGAAGCTTTCTTT.